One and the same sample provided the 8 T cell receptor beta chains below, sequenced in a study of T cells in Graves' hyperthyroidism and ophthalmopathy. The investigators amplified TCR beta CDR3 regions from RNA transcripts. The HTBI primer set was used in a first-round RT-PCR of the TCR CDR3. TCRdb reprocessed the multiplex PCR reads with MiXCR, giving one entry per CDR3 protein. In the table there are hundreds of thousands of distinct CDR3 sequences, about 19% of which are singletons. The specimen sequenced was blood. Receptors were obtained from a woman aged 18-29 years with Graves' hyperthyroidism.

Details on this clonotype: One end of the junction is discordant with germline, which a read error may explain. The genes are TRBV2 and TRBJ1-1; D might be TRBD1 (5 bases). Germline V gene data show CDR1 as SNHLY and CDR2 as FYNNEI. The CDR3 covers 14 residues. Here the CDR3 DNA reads TGTGCCAGCAGGAACCGTGGGGGAACCCCTGAAGCTTGCTTT. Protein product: CASRNRGGTPEACF.

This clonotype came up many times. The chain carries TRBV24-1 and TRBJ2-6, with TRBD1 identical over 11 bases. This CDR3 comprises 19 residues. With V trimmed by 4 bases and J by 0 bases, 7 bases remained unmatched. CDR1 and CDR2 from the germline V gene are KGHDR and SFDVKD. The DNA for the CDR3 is TGTGCCACCAGTGACCCCGGACAGGGGGCTGACTCTGGGGCCAACGTCCTGACTTTC. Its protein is CATSDPGQGADSGANVLTF.

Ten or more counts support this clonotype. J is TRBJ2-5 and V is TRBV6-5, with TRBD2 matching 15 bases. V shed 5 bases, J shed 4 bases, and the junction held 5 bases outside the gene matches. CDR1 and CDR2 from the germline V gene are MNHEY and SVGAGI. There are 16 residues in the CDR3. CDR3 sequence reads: CASSRTSGGVGETQYF. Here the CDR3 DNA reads TGTGCCAGCAGTCGGACTAGCGGGGGGGTCGGAGAGACCCAGTACTTC.

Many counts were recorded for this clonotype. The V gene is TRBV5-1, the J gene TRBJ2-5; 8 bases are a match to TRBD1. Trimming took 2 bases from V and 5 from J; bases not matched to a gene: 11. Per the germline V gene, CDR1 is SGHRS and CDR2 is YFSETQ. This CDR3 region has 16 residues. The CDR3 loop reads CASSFTRTGSQETQYF. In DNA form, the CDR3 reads TGCGCCAGCAGCTTTACCCGGACAGGGTCACAGGAGACCCAGTACTTC.

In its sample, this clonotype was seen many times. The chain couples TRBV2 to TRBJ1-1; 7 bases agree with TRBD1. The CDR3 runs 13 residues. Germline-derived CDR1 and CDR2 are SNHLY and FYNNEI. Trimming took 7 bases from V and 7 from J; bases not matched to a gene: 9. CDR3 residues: CASNPGQGVEAFF. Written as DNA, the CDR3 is TGTGCCAGCAACCCTGGGCAGGGGGTTGAAGCTTTCTTT.

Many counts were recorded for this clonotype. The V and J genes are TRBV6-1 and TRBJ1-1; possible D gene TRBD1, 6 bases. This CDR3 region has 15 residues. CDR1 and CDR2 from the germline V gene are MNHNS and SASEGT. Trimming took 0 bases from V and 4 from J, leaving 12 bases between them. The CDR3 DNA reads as TGTGCCAGCAGTGAAGCGCTAGGGGGGAGCACTGAAGCTTTCTTT. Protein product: CASSEALGGSTEAFF.

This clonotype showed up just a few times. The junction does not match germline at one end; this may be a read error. CDR3 region: CASWPGLGGETKYF. The CDR3 DNA follows: TGTGCCAGCTGGCCGGGACTAGGTGGGGAGACCAAGTACTTC. The chain joins TRBV11-2 to TRBJ2-5, with 8 bases that match TRBD2. This CDR3 has 14 amino acids. Germline V gives CDR1 SGHAT, CDR2 FQNNGV.

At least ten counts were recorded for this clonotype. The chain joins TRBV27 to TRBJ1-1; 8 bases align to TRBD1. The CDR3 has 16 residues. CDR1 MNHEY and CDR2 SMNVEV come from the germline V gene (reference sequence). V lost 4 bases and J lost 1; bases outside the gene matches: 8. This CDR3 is CASSSRVTGGNTEAFF. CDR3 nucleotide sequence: TGTGCCAGCAGTTCCCGTGTTACAGGGGGGAACACTGAAGCTTTCTTT.